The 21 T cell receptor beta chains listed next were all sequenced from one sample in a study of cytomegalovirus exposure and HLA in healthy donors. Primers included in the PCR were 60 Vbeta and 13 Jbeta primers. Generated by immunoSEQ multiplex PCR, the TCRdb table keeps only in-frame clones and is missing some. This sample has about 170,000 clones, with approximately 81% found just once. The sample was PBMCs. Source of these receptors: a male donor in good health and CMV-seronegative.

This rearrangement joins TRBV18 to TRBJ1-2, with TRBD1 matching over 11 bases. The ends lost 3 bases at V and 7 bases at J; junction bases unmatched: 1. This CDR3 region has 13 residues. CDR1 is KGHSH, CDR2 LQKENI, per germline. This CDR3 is CASSPGTGGGYTF. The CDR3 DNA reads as TGTGCCAGCTCACCCGGGACAGGGGGTGGCTACACCTTC.

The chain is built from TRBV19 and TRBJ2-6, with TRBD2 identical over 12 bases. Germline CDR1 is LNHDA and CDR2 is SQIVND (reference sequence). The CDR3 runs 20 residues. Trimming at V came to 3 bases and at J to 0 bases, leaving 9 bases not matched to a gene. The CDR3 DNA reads TGTGCCAGTAGTATTTCACAACTAGCGGGAGGACACTCTGGGGCCAACGTCCTGACTTTC. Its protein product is CASSISQLAGGHSGANVLTF.

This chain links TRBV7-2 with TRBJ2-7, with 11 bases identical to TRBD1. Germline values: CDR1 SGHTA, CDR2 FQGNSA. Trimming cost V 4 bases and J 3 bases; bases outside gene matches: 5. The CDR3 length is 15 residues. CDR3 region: CASSWGTGGVYEQYF. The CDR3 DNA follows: TGTGCCAGCAGCTGGGGGACAGGGGGGGTCTACGAGCAGTACTTC.

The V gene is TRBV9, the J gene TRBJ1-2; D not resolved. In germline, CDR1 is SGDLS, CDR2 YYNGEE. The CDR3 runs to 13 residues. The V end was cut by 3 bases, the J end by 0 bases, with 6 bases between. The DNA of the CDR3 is TGTGCCAGCAGCGGACTCTCTAACTATGGCTACACCTTC. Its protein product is CASSGLSNYGYTF.

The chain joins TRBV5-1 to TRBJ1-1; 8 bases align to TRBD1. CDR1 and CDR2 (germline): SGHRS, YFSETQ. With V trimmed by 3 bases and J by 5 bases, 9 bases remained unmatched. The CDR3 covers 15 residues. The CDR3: CASSSPGQGRTEAFF. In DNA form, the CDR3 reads TGCGCCAGCAGCTCCCCAGGACAGGGAAGGACTGAAGCTTTCTTT.

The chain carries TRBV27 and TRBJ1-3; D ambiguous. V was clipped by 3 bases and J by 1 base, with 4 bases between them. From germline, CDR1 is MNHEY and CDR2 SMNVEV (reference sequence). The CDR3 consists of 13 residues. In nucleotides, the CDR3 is TGTGCCAGCAGTTTTCAGTCTGGAAACACCATATATTTT. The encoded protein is CASSFQSGNTIYF.

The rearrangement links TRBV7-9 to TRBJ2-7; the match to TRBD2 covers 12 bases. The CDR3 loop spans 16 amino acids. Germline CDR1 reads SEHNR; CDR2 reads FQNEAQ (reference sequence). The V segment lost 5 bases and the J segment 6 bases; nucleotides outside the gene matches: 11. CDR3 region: CASSPRTSGALGEQYF. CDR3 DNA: TGTGCCAGCAGCCCAAGGACTAGCGGGGCATTAGGCGAGCAGTACTTC.

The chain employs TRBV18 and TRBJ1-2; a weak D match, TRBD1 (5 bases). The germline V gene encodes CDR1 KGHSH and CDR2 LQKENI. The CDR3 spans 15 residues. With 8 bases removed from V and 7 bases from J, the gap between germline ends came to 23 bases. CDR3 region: CASQNLPAGDGGYTF. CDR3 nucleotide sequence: TGTGCCAGCCAAAACCTTCCGGCGGGGGATGGTGGCTACACCTTC.

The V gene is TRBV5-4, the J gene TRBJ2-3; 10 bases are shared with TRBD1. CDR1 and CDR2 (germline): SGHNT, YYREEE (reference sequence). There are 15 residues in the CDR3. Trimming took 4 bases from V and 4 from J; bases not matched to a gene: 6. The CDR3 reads CASSIRDRGADTQYF. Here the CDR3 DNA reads TGTGCCAGCAGCATCCGGGACAGGGGTGCAGATACGCAGTATTTT.

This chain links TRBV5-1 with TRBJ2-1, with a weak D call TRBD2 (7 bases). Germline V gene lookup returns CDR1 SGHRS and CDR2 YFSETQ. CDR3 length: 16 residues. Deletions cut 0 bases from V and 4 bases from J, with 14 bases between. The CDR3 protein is CASSLGGGGVYNEQFF. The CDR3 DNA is TGCGCCAGCAGCTTGGGTGGCGGGGGCGTTTACAATGAGCAGTTCTTC.

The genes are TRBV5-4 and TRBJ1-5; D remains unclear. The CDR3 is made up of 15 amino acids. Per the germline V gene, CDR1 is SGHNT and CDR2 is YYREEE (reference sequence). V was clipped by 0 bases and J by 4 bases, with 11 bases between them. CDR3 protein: CASSLGGQKNQPQHF. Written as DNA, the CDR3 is TGTGCCAGCAGCTTGGGAGGCCAGAAAAATCAGCCCCAGCATTTT.

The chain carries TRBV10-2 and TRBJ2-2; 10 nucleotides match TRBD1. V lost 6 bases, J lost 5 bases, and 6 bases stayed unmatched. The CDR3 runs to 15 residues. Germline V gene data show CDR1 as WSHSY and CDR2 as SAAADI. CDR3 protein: CASRAGTGVTGELFF. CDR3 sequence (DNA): TGCGCCAGCAGGGCGGGGACAGGGGTGACCGGGGAGCTGTTTTTT.

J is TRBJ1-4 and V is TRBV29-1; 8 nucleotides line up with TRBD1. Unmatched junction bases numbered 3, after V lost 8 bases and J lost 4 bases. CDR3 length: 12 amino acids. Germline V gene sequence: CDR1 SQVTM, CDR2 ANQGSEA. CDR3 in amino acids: CSPTGVNEKLFF. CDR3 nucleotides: TGCAGCCCGACAGGGGTTAATGAAAAACTGTTTTTT.

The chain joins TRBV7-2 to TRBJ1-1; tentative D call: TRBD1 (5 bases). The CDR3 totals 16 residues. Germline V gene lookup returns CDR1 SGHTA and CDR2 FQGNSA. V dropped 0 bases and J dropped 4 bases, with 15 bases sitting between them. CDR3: CASSLASPGEGTEAFF. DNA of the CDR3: TGTGCCAGCAGCTTAGCGTCTCCGGGGGAGGGCACTGAAGCTTTCTTT.

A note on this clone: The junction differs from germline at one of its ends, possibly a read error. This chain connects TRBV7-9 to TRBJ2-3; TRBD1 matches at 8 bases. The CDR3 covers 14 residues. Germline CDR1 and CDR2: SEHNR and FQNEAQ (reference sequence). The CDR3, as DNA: TGTTCCAGCAGCTTAACAGGGGGATCAGATACGCAGTATTTT. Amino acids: CSSSLTGGSDTQYF.

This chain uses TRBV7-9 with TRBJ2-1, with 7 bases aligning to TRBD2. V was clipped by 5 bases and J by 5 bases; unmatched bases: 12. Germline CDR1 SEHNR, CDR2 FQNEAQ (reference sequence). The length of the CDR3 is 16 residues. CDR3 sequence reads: CASSTVRQGGNNEQFF. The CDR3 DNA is TGTGCCAGCAGCACCGTAAGGCAGGGAGGGAACAATGAGCAGTTCTTC.

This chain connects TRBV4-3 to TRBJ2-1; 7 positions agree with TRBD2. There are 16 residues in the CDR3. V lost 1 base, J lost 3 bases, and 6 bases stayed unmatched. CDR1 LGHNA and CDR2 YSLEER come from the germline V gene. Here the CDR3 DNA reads TGCGCCAGCAGCCAAGGTGTAGCGGGTGACTACAATGAGCAGTTCTTC. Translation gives CASSQGVAGDYNEQFF.

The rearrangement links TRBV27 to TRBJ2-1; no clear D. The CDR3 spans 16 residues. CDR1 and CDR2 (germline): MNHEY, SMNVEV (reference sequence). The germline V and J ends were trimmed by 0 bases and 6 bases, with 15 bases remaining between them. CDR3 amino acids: CASSLSALYGFNEQFF. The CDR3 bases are TGTGCCAGCAGTTTATCTGCCCTCTACGGTTTCAATGAGCAGTTCTTC.

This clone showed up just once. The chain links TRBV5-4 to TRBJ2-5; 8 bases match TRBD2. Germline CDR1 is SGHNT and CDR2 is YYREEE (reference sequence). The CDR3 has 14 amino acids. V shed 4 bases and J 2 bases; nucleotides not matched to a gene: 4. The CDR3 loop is CASSLGTRQETQYF. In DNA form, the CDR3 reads TGTGCCAGCAGCCTCGGGACTAGGCAAGAGACCCAGTACTTC.

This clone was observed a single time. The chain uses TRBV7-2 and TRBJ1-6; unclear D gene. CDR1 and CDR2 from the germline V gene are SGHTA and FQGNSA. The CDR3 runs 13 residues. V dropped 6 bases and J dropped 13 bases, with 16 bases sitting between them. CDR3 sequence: CASRPLRTGPLHF. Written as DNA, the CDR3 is TGTGCCAGCAGACCCCTCAGGACGGGGCCCCTCCACTTT.

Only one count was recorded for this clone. The CDR3 nucleotides are TGTGCCATCAGTGAGCGGACTAGCACCCAAAGCTCCTACAATGAGCAGTTCTTC. It specifies CAISERTSTQSSYNEQFF. The rearrangement links TRBV10-3 to TRBJ2-1; TRBD2 matches at 8 bases. The CDR3 is 18 residues long. With 2 bases clipped from V and 0 bases from J, the junction kept 9 bases outside the gene matches. Germline V gives CDR1 ENHRY, CDR2 SYGVKD.